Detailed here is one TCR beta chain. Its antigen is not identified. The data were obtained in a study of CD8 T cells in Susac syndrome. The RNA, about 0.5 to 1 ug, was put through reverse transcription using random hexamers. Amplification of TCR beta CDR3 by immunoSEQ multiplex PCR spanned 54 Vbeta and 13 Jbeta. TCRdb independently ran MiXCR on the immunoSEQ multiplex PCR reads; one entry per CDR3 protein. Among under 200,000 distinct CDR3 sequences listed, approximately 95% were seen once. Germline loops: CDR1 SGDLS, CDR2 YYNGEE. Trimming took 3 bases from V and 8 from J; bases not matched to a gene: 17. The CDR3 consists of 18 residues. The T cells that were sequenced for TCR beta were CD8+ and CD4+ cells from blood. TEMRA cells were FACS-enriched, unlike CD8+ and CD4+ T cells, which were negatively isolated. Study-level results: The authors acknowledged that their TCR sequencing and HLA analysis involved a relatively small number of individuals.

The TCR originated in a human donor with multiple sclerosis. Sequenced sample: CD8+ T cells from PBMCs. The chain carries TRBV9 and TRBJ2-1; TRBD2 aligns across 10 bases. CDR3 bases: TGTGCCAGCAGCGCCACTCCCAGACCGGGACTAGCGCTCCATGAGCAGTTCTTC. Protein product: CASSATPRPGLALHEQFF.